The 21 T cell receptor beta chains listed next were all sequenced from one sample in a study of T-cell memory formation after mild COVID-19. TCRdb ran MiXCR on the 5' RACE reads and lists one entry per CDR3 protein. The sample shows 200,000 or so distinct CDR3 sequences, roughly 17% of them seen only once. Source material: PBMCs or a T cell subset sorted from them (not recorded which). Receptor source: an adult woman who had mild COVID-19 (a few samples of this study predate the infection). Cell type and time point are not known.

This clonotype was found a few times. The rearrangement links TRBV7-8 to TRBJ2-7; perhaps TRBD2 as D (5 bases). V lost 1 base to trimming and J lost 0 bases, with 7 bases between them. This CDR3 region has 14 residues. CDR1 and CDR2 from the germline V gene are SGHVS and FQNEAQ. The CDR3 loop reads CASSLDGSSYEQYF. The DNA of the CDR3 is TGTGCCAGCAGCTTAGATGGGAGCTCCTACGAGCAGTACTTC.

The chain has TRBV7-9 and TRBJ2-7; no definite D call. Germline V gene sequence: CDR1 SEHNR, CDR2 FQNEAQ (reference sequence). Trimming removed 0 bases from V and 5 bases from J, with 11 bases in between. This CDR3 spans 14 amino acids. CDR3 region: CASSLALWNDEQYF. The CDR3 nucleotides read TGTGCCAGCAGCTTAGCCCTCTGGAATGACGAGCAGTACTTC. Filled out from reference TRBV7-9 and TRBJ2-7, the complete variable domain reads DTGVSQNPRHKITKRGQNVTFRCDPISEHNRLYWYRQTLGQGPEFLTYFQNEAQLEKSRLLSDRFSAERPKGSFSTLEIQRTEQGDSAMYLCASSLALWNDEQYFGPGTRLTVT.

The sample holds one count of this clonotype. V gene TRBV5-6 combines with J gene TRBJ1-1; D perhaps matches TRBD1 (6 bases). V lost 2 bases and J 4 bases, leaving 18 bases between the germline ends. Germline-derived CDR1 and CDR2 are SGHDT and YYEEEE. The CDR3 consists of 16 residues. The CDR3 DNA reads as TGTGCCAGCAGCTTTAATTCAGGGGTTCGGGGCACTGAAGCTTTCTTT. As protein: CASSFNSGVRGTEAFF.

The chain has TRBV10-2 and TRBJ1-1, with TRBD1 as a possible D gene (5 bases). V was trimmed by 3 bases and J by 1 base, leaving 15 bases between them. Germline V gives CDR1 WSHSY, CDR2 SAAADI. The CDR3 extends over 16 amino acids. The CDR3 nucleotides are TGCGCCAGCAGTGAACTCGGAAGGGGAGAGAACACTGAAGCTTTCTTT. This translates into CASSELGRGENTEAFF.

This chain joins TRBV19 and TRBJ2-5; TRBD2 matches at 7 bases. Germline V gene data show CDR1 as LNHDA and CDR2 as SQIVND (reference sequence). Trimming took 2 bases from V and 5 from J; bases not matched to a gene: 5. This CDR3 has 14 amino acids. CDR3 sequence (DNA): TGTGCCAGTAGTATATTCGGGAGGATGGAGACCCAGTACTTC. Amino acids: CASSIFGRMETQYF.

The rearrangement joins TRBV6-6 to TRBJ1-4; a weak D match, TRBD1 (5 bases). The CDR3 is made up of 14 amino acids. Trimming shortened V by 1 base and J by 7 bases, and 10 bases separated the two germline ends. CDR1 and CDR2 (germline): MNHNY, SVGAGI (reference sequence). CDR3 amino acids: CASSYLAGIEKLFF. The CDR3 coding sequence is TGTGCCAGCAGTTACTTGGCAGGGATTGAAAAACTGTTTTTT.

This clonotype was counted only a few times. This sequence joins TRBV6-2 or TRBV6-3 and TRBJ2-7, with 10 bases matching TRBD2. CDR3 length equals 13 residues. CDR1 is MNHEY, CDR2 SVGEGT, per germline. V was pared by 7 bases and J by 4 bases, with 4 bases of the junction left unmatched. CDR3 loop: CASTLAGRYEQYF. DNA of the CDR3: TGTGCCAGCACACTAGCGGGAAGGTACGAGCAGTACTTC.

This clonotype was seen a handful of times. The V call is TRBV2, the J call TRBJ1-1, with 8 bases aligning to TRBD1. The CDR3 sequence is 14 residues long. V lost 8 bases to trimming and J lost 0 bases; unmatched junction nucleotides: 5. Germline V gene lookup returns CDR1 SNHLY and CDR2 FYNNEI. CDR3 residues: CASSRDRMNTEAFF. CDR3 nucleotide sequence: TGTGCCAGCTCTCGGGACAGGATGAACACTGAAGCTTTCTTT.

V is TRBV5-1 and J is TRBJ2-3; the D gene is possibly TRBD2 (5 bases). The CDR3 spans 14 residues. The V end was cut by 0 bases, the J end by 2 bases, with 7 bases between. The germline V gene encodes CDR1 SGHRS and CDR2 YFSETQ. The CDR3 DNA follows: TGCGCCAGCAGCTTGGCTAGCCACACAGATACGCAGTATTTT. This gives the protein CASSLASHTDTQYF.

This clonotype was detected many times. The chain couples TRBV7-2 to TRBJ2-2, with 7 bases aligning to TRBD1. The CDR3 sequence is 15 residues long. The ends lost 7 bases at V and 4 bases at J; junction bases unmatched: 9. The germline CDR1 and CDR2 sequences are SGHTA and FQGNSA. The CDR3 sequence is CASTIEGALTGELFF. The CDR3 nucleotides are TGTGCCAGCACCATCGAGGGGGCGCTCACCGGGGAGCTGTTTTTT.

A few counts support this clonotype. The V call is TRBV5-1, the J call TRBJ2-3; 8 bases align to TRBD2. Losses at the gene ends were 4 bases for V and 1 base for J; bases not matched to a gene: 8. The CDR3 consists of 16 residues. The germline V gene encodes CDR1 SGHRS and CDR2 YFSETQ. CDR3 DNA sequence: TGCGCCAGCAGCCCACAGCGGGGGATCCGCACAGATACGCAGTATTTT. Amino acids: CASSPQRGIRTDTQYF. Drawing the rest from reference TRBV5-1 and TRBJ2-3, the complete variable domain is KAGVTQTPRYLIKTRGQQVTLSCSPISGHRSVSWYQQTPGQGLQFLFEYFSETQRNKGNFPGRFSGRQFSNSRSEMNVSTLELGDSALYLCASSPQRGIRTDTQYFGPGTRLTVL.

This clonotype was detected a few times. CDR3 amino acids: CAIGQGRQPQHF. The CDR3 nucleotides read TGTGCCATCGGACAGGGGCGTCAGCCCCAGCATTTT. The rearrangement joins TRBV12-3 or TRBV12-4 to TRBJ1-5, with 9 bases lining up with TRBD1. V dropped 10 bases and J dropped 6; count of bases not matched to a gene: 4. CDR3 length: 12 residues.

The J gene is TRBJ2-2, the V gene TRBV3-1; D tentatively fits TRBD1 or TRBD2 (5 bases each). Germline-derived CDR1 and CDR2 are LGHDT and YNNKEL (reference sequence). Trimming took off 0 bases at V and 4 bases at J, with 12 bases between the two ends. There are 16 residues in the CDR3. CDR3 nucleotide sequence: TGTGCCAGCAGCCAAGAGAGGGGCTATTCCACCGGGGAGCTGTTTTTT. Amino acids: CASSQERGYSTGELFF.

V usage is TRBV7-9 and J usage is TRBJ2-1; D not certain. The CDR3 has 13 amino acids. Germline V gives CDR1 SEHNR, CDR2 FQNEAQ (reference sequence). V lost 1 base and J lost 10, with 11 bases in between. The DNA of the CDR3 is TGTGCCAGCAGCTTAGGGTTGGGTAGGGAGCAGTTCTTC. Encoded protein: CASSLGLGREQFF. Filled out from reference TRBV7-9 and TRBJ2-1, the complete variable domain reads DTGVSQNPRHKITKRGQNVTFRCDPISEHNRLYWYRQTLGQGPEFLTYFQNEAQLEKSRLLSDRFSAERPKGSFSTLEIQRTEQGDSAMYLCASSLGLGREQFFGPGTRLTVL.

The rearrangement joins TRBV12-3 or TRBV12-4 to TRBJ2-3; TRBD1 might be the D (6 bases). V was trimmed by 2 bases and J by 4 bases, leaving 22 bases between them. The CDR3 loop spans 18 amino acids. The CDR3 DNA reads TGTGCCAGCAGTTTAAGGGGGTCATGGGCCAGGGCGGCAGATACGCAGTATTTT. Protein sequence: CASSLRGSWARAADTQYF.

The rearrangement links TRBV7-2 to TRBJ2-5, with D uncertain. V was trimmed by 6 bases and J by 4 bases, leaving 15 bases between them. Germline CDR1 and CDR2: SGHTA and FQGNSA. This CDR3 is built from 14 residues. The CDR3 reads CASRPSLPRETQYF. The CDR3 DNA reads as TGTGCCAGCAGACCGAGCTTACCTAGAGAGACCCAGTACTTC.

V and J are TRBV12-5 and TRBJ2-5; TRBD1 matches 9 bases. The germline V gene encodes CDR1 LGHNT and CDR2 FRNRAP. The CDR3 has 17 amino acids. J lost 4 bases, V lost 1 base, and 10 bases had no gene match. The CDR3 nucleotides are TGTGCTAGTGGTTTGGCAGCGGGGACAGGGTCGTCAGAGACCCAGTACTTC. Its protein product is CASGLAAGTGSSETQYF.

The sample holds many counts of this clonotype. This chain's CDR3 is CASSYSGLAGVYNEQFF. CDR3 nucleotides: TGTGCCAGCAGTTACTCGGGACTAGCGGGAGTGTACAATGAGCAGTTCTTC. This chain connects TRBV6-2 or TRBV6-3 to TRBJ2-1; 14 bases agree with TRBD2. The junction had 2 bases not matched to a gene; V was cut back by 0 bases and J by 4 bases. The CDR3 runs to 17 residues. Germline V gene lookup returns CDR1 MNHEY and CDR2 SVGEGT.

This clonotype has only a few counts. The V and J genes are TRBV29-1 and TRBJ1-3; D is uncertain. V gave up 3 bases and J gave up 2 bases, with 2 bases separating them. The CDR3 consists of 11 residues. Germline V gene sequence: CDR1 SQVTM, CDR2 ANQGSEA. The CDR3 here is CSVDTGNTIYF. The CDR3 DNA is TGCAGCGTTGATACTGGAAACACCATATATTTT.

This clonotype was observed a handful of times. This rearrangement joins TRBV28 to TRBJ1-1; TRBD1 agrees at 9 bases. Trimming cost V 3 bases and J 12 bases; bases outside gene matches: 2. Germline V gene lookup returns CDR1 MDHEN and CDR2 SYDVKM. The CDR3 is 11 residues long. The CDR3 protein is CASSLDRGPFF. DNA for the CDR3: TGTGCCAGCAGTTTGGACAGGGGTCCTTTCTTT.

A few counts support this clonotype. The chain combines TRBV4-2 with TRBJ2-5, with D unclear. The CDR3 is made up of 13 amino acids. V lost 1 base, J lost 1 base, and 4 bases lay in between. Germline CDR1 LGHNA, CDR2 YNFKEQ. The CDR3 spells CASSQATQETQYF. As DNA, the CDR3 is TGTGCCAGCAGCCAAGCCACCCAAGAGACCCAGTACTTC.